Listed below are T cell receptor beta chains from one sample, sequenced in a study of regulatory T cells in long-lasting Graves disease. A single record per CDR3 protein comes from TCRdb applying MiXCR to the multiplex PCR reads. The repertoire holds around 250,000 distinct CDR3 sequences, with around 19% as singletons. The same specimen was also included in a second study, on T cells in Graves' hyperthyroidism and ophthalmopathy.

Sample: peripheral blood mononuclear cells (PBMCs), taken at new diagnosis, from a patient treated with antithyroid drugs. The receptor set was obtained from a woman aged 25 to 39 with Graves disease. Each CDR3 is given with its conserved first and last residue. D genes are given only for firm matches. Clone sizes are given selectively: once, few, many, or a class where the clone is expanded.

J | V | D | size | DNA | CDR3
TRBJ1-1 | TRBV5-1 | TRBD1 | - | TGCGCCAGCGTGGGGACAGGGTCGAACACTGAAGCTTTCTTT | CASVGTGSNTEAFF
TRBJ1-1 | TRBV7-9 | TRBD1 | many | TGTGCCAGCAGACCCGCGGGAGGGACAGGGGGCCTGAACACTGAAGCTTTCTTT | CASRPAGGTGGLNTEAFF
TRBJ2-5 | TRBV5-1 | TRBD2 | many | TGCGCCAGCAGCTTGGAACTAGCGGGGGGGGGCGAGACCCAGTACTTC | CASSLELAGGGETQYF
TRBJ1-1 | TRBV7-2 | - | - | TGTGCCAGCAGCTTAGTGACGGCAGGGGTTGAAGCTTTCTTT | CASSLVTAGVEAFF
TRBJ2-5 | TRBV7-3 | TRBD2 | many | TGTGCCAGCGCTAGCGGGGGGTCCCGGGTAGAGACCCAGTACTTC | CASASGGSRVETQYF
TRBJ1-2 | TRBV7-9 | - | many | TGTGCCAGCAGCCCGGTGGGGCGAGGGGCTAACTATGGCTACACCTTC | CASSPVGRGANYGYTF
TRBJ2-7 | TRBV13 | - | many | TGTGCCAGCAGCTTACCATCATCAGGGGCGGAATACGAGCAGTACTTC | CASSLPSSGAEYEQYF
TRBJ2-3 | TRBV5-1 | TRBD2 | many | TGCGCCAGCAGCCCCACTAGCGGGGGATTCACAGATACGCAGTATTTT | CASSPTSGGFTDTQYF
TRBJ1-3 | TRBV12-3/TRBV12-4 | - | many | TGTGCCAGCAGTCCCCGTATCTACTCTGGAAACACCATATATTTT | CASSPRIYSGNTIYF
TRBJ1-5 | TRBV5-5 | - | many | TGTGCCAGCAGCTTTTGGGGGAGCAATCAGCCCCAGCATTTT | CASSFWGSNQPQHF
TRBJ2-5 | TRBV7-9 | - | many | TGTGCCAGCAGCTTATGGATCCAAGAGACCCAGTACTTC | CASSLWIQETQYF
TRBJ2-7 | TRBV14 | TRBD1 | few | TGTGCCAGCAGCCTAGTTGGGACAGGGACCTCCTACGAGCAGTACTTC | CASSLVGTGTSYEQYF
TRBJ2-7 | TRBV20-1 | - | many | TGCAGTGCTAGGGCCCCAGTAGGGGGGATCAACTACGAGCAGTACTTC | CSARAPVGGINYEQYF
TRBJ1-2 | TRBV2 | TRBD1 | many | TGTGCCAGCAAGAGGGGGCCCAACTATGGCTACACCTTC | CASKRGPNYGYTF
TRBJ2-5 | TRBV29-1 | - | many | TGCAGCGTCGAAACCGAGACAGGCCAAGAGACCCAGTACTTC | CSVETETGQETQYF
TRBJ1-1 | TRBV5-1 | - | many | TGCGCCAGCAGCCCAGACGGGAACACTGAAGCTTTCTTT | CASSPDGNTEAFF
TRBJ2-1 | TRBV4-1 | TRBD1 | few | TGCGCCAGCAGCCATTACCCGGGACAGGGGACTGAGCAGTTCTTC | CASSHYPGQGTEQFF
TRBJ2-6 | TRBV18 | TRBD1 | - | TGTGCCAGCTCACAAGGACAGGGCAACTCTGGGGCCAACGTCCTGACTTTC | CASSQGQGNSGANVLTF
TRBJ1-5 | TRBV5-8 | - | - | TGTGCCAGCAGCTTCGGTCCCGGGGATAGCAATCAGCCCCAGCATTTT | CASSFGPGDSNQPQHF
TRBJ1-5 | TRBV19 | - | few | TGTGCCAGTAGTTTTGGACATCCTGGGAATCAGCCCCAGCATTTT | CASSFGHPGNQPQHF
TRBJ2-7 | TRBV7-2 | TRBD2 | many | TGTGCCAGCAGCCTTCAGCGGGGGGCGGACTACGAGCAGTACTTC | CASSLQRGADYEQYF
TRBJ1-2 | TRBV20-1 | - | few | TGCAGTGCTACCCCTTATCAGGGCTATGGCTACACCTTC | CSATPYQGYGYTF
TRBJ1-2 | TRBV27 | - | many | TGTGCCAGCAGTTTAGGGGGGCATAGGGGCTATGGCTACACCTTC | CASSLGGHRGYGYTF
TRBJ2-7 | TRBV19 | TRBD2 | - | TGTGCCAGTAGTATTAGGGCGACTAGCGGGGGCCTCCCTAACTACGAGCAGTACTTC | CASSIRATSGGLPNYEQYF
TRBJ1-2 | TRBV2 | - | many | TGTGCCAGCAATCGGGGGGCTGACTATGGCTACACCTTC | CASNRGADYGYTF
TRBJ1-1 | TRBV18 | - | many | TGTGCCAGCTCAGTGTCACAGGAGGTTGAAGCTTTCTTT | CASSVSQEVEAFF
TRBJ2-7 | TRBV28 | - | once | TGTGCCAGCAGGGAATGGAGCGGTTCCTCCTACGAGCAGTACTTC | CASREWSGSSYEQYF
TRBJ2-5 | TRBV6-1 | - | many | TGTGCCAGCAGGGCCGGCGGTCGAGCGGGGACCCAGTACTTC | CASRAGGRAGTQYF
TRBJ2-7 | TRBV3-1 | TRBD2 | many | TGTGCCAGCAGCCACTTAGCGGGGGGGCCCCCCTACGAGCAGTACTTC | CASSHLAGGPPYEQYF
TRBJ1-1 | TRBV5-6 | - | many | TGTGCCAGCAGCTTACAGAGGAACACTGAAGCTTTCTTT | CASSLQRNTEAFF
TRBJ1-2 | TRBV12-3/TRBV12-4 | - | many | TGTGCCAGCAGTTTCAAGGCAGGGGCTGGCTACACCTTC | CASSFKAGAGYTF
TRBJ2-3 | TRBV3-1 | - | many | TGTGCCAGCAGCCGAGGGTTCCACACAGATACGCAGTATTTT | CASSRGFHTDTQYF
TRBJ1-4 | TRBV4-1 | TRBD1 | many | TGCGCCAGCAGGCGACAGGGGGTTAGGGAAAAACTGTTTTTT | CASRRQGVREKLFF
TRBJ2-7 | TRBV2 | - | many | TGTGCCAGCAGTGATCAGGAGGGTCTCAAGGACGAGCAGTACTTC | CASSDQEGLKDEQYF
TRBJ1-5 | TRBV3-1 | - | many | TGTGCCAGCAGCCAAGATCGACAGCGACAGCCCCAGCATTTT | CASSQDRQRQPQHF
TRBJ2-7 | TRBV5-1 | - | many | TGCGCCAGCAGCTCGGACAGTCAAGGCGAGCAGTACTTC | CASSSDSQGEQYF
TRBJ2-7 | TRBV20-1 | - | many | TGCAGTGCTATTGACATCGGCGGTTACGAGCAGTACTTC | CSAIDIGGYEQYF
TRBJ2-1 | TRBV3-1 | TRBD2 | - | TGTGCCAGCAGCCACACTAGCGGGGGGCATGAGCAGTTCTTC | CASSHTSGGHEQFF
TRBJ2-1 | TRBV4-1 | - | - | TGCGCCAGCAGCCAAAGGCGTTGGGACCTGTCCTACAATGAGCAGTTCTTC | CASSQRRWDLSYNEQFF
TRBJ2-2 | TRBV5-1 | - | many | TGCGCCAGCAGGTTTGCCTACAGGGTGAAAACCGGGGAGCTGTTTTTT | CASRFAYRVKTGELFF
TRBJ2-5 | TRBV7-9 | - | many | TGTGCCAGCAGCTTAGGGGGGTGGGAGACCCAGTACTTC | CASSLGGWETQYF
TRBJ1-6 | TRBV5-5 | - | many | TGCGCCAGCAGCGGGGATGGTGATTCACCCCTCCACTTT | CASSGDGDSPLHF
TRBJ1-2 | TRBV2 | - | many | TGTGCCAGCATTGGTCAGGCTGGCTACACCTTC | CASIGQAGYTF
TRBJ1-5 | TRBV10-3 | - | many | TGTGCCATCAGTGAGTCGGTTGATCAGCCCCAGCATTTT | CAISESVDQPQHF
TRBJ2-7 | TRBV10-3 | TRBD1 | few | TGTGCCATCAGTGATGACAGGGCCTACGAGCAGTACTTC | CAISDDRAYEQYF
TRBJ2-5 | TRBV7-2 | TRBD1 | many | TGTGCCAGCAGCACCGGGACAGGGGCGCGGGAGACCCAGTACTTC | CASSTGTGARETQYF
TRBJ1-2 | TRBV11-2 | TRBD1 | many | TGTGCCAGCAGCCGAGACAGGGTTGGAGGCTACACCTTC | CASSRDRVGGYTF
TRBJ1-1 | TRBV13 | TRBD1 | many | TGTGCCAGCAGCCCAAATGGACCAGGGGGCGTTGAAGCTTTCTTT | CASSPNGPGGVEAFF
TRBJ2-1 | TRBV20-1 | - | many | TGCAGTGCTACCAGGACAGTTTACAATGAGCAGTTCTTC | CSATRTVYNEQFF
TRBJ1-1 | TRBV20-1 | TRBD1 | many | TGCAGTGCTAGGAAGACAGGGGGCATGGGCACTGAAGCTTTCTTT | CSARKTGGMGTEAFF
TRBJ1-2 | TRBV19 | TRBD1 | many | TGTGCCAGTAGGATAAGACAGGGGCTCCACTATGGCTACACCTTC | CASRIRQGLHYGYTF
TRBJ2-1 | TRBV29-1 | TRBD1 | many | TGCAGCGTTGACCGGGACAGCTACAATGAGCAGTTCTTC | CSVDRDSYNEQFF
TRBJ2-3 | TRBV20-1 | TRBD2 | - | TGCAGTGCTACAGTAGCGGGGGGCACAGATACGCAGTATTTT | CSATVAGGTDTQYF
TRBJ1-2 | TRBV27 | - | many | TGTGCCAGCAGAAGCCACTATGGCTACACCTTC | CASRSHYGYTF